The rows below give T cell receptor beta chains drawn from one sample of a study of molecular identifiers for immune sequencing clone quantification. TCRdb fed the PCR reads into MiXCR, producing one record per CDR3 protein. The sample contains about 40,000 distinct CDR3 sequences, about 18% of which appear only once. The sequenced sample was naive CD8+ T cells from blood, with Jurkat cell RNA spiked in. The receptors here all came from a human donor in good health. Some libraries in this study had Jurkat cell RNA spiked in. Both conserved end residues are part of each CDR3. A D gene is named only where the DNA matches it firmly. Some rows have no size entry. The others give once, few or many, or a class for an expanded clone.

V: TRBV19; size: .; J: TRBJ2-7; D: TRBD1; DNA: TGTGCCAGTAGCTGGACAGGGACCCTTCCGTCCTACGAGCAGTACTTC; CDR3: CASSWTGTLPSYEQYF
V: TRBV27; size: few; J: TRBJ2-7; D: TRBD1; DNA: TGTGCCAGCAGTTACAGGGGGACGTACGAGCAGTACTTC; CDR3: CASSYRGTYEQYF
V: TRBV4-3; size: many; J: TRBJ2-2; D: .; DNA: TGCGCCAGCAGACCCGGGGTTGCGAACACCGGGGAGCTGTTTTTT; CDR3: CASRPGVANTGELFF
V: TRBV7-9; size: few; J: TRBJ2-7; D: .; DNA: TGTGCCAGCAGCATAGGACAGGTTGGGGGACTCTACGAGCAGTACTTC; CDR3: CASSIGQVGGLYEQYF
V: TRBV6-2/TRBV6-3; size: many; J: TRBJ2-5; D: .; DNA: TGTGCCAGCATAGGGGACACCGAAGAGACCCAGTACTTC; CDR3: CASIGDTEETQYF
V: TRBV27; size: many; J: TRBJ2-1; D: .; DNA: TGTGCCAGTAGTTTTCCCGAGCAGTTCTTC; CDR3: CASSFPEQFF
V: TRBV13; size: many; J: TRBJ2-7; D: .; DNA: TGTGCCAGCAGCTTAGGCCCCGGACAAAGTTACGAGCAGTACTTC; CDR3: CASSLGPGQSYEQYF
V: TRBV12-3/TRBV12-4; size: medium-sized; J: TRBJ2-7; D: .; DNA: TGTGCCAGCACCCCTGGGAGCTACCCCTACGAGCAGTACTTC; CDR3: CASTPGSYPYEQYF
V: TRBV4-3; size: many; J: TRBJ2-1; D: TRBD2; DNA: TGCGCCAGCAGCCAAGATAGGGCTAGCGGCCCCTACAATGAGCAGTTCTTC; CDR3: CASSQDRASGPYNEQFF
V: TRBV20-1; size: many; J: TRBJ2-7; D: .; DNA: TGCAGTGCTCTCCCTCGGACGGAAGCCTACGAGCAGTACTTC; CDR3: CSALPRTEAYEQYF
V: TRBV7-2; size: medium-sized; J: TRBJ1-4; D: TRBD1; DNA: TGTGCCAGCAGCATAGCAGGGGGTTACAATGAAAAACTGTTTTTT; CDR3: CASSIAGGYNEKLFF
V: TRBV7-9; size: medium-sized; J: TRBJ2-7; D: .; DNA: TGTGCCAGCAGCTTAGCGACAGCATACGAGCAGTACTTC; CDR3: CASSLATAYEQYF
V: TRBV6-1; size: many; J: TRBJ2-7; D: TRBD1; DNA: TGTGCCAGCAGTGAAGGGGACAGGGATTCGGACGAGCAGTACTTC; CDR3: CASSEGDRDSDEQYF
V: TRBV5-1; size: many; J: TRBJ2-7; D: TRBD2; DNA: TGCGCCAGCAGCTGGACTAGCGGGAACTACGAGCAGTACTTC; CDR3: CASSWTSGNYEQYF
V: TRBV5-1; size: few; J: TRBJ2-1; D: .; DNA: TGCGCCAGCAGCCCTTGGACGGGAGAGAATTACAATGAGCAGTTCTTC; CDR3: CASSPWTGENYNEQFF
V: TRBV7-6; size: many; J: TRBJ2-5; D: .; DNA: TGTGCCAGCAGCTTAGTTTCGGGAACAGAGACCCAGTACTTC; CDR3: CASSLVSGTETQYF
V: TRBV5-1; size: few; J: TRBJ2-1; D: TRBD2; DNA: TGCGCCAGCAGCGAAAGACTAGCGGGAGTCGGCAATGAGCAGTTCTTC; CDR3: CASSERLAGVGNEQFF
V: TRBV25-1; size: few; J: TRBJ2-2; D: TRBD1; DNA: TGTGCCAGCAAGGGGGCTACCGGGGAGCTGTTTTTT; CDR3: CASKGATGELFF
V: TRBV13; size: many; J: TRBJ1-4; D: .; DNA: TGTGCCAGCAGCTCGACAGACGCAACTAATGAAAAACTGTTTTTT; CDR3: CASSSTDATNEKLFF
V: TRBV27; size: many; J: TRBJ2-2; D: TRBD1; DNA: TGTGCCAGCAGTTATCAAGGGGGCAACACCGGGGAGCTGTTTTTT; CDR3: CASSYQGGNTGELFF
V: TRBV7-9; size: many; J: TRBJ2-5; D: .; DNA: TGTGCCAGCAGCCCCTGGGAGGTCGAGACCCAGTACTTC; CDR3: CASSPWEVETQYF
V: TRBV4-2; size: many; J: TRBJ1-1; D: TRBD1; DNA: TGTGCCAGCAGCCAAGGGGGCAGGGGGCAAACTGAAGCTTTCTTT; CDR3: CASSQGGRGQTEAFF
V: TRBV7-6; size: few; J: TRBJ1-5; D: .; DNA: TGTGCCAGCAGCTTAAGCCAGCCCGGGGGCCATCAGCCCCAGCATTTT; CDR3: CASSLSQPGGHQPQHF
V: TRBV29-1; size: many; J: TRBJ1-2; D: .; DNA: TGCAGCGTTGAAGGTGGGAGGGGTGTAGGCTATGGCTACACCTTC; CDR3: CSVEGGRGVGYGYTF
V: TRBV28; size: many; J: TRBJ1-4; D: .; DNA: TGTGCCGCAGGGCCTAATGAAAAACTGTTTTTT; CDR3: CAAGPNEKLFF
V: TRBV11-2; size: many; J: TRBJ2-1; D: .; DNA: TGTGCCAGCAGCTTAGCGTACGGTTCCTACAATGAGCAGTTCTTC; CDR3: CASSLAYGSYNEQFF
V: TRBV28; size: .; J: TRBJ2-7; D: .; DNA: TGTGCCAGCAGTTTCGACAGTTACGAGCAGTACTTC; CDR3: CASSFDSYEQYF
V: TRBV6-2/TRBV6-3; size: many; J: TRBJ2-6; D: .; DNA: TGTGCCAGCAGTTACCCCCCGGGGCCGTCTGGGGCCAACGTCCTGACTTTC; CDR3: CASSYPPGPSGANVLTF
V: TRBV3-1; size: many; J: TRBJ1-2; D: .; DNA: TGTGCCAGCAGCCAACGAAGGCGGGGGGACGGCTACACCTTC; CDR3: CASSQRRRGDGYTF
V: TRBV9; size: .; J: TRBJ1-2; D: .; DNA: TGTGCCAACACCTCTAGGGAATTTAGTGGCTACACCTTC; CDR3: CANTSREFSGYTF
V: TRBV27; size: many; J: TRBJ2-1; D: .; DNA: TGTGCCAGCAGCCCCCTTCCGGGCAATGAGCAGTTCTTC; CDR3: CASSPLPGNEQFF
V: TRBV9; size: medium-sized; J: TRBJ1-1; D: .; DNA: TGTGCCAGCAGCGTAGCGGCCTACATGAACACTGAAGCTTTCTTT; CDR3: CASSVAAYMNTEAFF
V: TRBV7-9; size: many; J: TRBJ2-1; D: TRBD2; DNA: TGTGCCAGCAGCCCCTCGGCTAGCGGGGTAAACAATGAGCAGTTCTTC; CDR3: CASSPSASGVNNEQFF
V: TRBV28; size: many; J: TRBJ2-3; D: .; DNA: TGTGCCAGCAGGCCCCTCTCCGGGACACACACAGATACGCAGTATTTT; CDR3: CASRPLSGTHTDTQYF
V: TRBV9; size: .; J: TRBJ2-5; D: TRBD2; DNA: TGTGCCAGCAGCGACCGGGCTAGCGGGACAGAGACCCAGTACTTC; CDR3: CASSDRASGTETQYF
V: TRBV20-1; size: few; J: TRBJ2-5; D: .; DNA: TGCAGTGCTGAGGCGGGGAGCCAAGAGACCCAGTACTTC; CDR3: CSAEAGSQETQYF
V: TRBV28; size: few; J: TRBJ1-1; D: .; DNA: TGTGCCAGCAGTTTTGAGGGTGGATACACTGAAGCTTTCTTT; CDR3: CASSFEGGYTEAFF
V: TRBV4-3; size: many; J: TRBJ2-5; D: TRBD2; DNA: TGCGCCAGCAGCCAAGAATCGGGGGGGAGGAAGACCCAGTACTTC; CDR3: CASSQESGGRKTQYF
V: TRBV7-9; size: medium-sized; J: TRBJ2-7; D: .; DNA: TGTGCCAGCAGCTTAGTCTCCTACGAGCAGTACTTC; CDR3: CASSLVSYEQYF
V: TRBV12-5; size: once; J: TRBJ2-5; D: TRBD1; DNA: TGTGCTAGTGGTTCGACAGGGGAAGAGACCCAGTACTTC; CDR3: CASGSTGEETQYF
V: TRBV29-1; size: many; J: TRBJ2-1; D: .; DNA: TGCAGCGTTGAAGATCCTGGGACGGTGCATTGGTCCTACAATGAGCAGTTCTTC; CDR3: CSVEDPGTVHWSYNEQFF
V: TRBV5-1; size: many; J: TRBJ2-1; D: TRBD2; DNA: TGCGCCAGCAGCCGGGCGGGAGGGGCCTACAATGAGCAGTTCTTC; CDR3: CASSRAGGAYNEQFF
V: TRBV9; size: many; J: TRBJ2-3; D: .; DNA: TGTGCCAGCAGCGTTGGGGACACAGATACGCAGTATTTT; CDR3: CASSVGDTDTQYF
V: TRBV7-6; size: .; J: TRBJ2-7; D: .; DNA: TGTGCCAGCAGCTTCGATCCTTCCTACGAGCAGTACTTC; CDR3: CASSFDPSYEQYF
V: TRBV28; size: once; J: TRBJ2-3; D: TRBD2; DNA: TGTGCCAGCGGCCCCGTAGCGGGAGGGCCAACAGATACGCAGTATTTT; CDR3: CASGPVAGGPTDTQYF
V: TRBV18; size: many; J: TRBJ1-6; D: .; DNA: TGTGCCAGCTCACCGGGATCCCTCCTCGGATATAATTCACCCCTCCACTTT; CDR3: CASSPGSLLGYNSPLHF
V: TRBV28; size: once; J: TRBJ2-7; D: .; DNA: TGTGCCAGCAGTTTATGGGGCCACGAGCAGTACTTC; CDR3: CASSLWGHEQYF
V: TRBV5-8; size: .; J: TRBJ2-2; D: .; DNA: TGTGCCAGCAGCTTGGAAGCGCCGAACACCGGGGAGCTGTTTTTT; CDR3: CASSLEAPNTGELFF
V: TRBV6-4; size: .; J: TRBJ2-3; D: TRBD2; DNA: TGTGCCAGCTCCCGACTAGCGGGAGATACGCAGTATTTT; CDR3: CASSRLAGDTQYF
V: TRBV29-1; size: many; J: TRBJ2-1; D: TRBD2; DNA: TGCAGCGTCCATGGGCTACTAGCGGCCTCCTACAATGAGCAGTTCTTC; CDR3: CSVHGLLAASYNEQFF
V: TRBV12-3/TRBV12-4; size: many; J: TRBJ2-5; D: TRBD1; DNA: TGTGCCAGCAGCCGATTCTTGACAGGGGGCTTTGAGACCCAGTACTTC; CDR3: CASSRFLTGGFETQYF
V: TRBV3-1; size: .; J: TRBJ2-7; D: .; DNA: TGTGCCAGCAGCCAGGCCCTCGGGGGGCGCTACGAGCAGTACTTC; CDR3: CASSQALGGRYEQYF
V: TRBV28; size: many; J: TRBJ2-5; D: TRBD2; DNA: TGTGCCAGCAGCTTTCCGTCTAGCGGGAGTCGGGAACAAGAGACCCAGTACTTC; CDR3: CASSFPSSGSREQETQYF
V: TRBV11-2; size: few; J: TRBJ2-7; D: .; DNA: TGTGCCAGCAGCACAGGTACTTTCGAGCAGTACTTC; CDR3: CASSTGTFEQYF
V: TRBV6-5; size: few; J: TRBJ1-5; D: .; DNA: TGTGCCAGCAGTTACGGCCTTGGCAATCAGCCCCAGCATTTT; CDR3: CASSYGLGNQPQHF
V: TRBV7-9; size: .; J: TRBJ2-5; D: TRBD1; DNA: TGTGTCAGCAGCGCACAGGGGTCAGGAGAGACCCAGTACTTC; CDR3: CVSSAQGSGETQYF
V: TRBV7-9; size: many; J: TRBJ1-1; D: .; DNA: TGTGCCAGCAGCTCACAGACAGCTATGAGGGCTGAAGCTTTCTTT; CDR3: CASSSQTAMRAEAFF
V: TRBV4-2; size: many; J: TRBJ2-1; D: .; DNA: TGTGCCAGCAGCCCTCATCCGGGGGCAGATGCCTACAATGAGCAGTTCTTC; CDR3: CASSPHPGADAYNEQFF